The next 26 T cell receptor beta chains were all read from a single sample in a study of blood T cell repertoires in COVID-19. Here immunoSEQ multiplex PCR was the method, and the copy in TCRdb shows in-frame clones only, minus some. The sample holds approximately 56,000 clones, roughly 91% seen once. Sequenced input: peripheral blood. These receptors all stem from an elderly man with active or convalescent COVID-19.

CDR3 sequence reads: CASSSGQGPYNEQFF. The CDR3 DNA reads as TGTGCCAGCAGCTCGGGACAGGGCCCCTACAATGAGCAGTTCTTC. The V and J genes are TRBV7-8 and TRBJ2-1; 9 bases line up with TRBD1. The CDR3 loop spans 15 amino acids. Germline V gene lookup returns CDR1 SGHVS and CDR2 FQNEAQ. Trimming cost V 4 bases and J 2 bases; bases outside gene matches: 3.

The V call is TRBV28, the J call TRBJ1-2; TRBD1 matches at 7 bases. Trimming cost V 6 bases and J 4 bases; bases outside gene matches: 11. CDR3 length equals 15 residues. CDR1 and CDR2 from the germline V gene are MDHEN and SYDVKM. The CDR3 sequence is CASRESGGEGYGYTF. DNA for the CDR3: TGTGCCAGCAGAGAGTCAGGGGGAGAGGGCTATGGCTACACCTTC.

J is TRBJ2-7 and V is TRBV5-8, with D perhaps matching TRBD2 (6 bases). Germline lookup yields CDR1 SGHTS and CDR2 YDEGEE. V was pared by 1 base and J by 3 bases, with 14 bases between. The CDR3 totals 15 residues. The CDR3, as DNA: TGTGCCAGCAGCTTGCGGCAGGACTACTTCTACGAGCAGTACTTC. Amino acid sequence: CASSLRQDYFYEQYF. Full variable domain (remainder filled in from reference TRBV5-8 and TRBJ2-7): EAGVTQSPTHLIKTRGQQATLRCSPISGHTSVYWYQQALGLGLQFLLWYDEGEERNRGNFPPRFSGRQFPNYSSELNVNALELEDSALYLCASSLRQDYFYEQYFGPGTRLTVT.

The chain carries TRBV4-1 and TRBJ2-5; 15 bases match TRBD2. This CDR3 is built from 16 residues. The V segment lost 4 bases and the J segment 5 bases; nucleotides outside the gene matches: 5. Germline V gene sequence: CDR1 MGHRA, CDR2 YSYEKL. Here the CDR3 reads CASSPGTSGRRETQYF. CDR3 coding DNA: TGCGCCAGCAGCCCAGGGACTAGCGGGAGGAGGGAGACCCAGTACTTC.

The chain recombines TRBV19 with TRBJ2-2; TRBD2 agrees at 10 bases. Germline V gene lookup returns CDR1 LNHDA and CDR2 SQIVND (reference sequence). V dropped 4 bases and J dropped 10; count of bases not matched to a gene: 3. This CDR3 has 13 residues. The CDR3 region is CASSTSGRAELFF. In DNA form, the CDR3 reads TGTGCCAGTAGTACGAGCGGGAGGGCGGAGCTGTTTTTT.

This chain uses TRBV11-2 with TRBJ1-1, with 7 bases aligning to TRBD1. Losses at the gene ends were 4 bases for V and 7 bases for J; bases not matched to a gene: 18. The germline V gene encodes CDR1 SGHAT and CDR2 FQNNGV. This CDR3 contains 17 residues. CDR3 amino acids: CASSSWGRGASGDEAFF. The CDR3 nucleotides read TGTGCCAGCAGCTCTTGGGGCAGGGGGGCTTCTGGGGATGAAGCTTTCTTT.

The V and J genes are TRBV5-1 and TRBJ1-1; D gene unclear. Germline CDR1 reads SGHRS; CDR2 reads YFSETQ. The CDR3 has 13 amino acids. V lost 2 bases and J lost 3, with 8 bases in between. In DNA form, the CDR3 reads TGCGCCAGCAGCTTTGACTCCTACACTGAAGCTTTCTTT. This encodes CASSFDSYTEAFF. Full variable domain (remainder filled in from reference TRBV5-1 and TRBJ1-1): KAGVTQTPRYLIKTRGQQVTLSCSPISGHRSVSWYQQTPGQGLQFLFEYFSETQRNKGNFPGRFSGRQFSNSRSEMNVSTLELGDSALYLCASSFDSYTEAFFGQGTRLTVV.

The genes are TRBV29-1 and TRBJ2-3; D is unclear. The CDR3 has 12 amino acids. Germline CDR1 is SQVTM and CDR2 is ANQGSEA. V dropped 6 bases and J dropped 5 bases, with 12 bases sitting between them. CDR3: CSVGLTGDTQYF. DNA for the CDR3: TGCAGCGTAGGTCTGACGGGAGATACGCAGTATTTT.

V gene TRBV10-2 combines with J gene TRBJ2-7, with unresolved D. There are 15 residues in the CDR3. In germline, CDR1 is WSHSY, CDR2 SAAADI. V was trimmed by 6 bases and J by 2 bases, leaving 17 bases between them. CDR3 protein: CASRLSGSAPYEQYF. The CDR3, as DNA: TGCGCCAGCAGACTCTCAGGCTCAGCCCCCTACGAGCAGTACTTC.

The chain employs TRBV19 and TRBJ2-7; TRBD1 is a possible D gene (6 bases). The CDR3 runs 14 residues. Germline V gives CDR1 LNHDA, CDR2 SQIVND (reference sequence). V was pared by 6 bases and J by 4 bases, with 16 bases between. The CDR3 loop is CASRRGNVGYEQYF. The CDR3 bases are TGTGCCAGTAGGAGGGGGAACGTCGGGTACGAGCAGTACTTC.

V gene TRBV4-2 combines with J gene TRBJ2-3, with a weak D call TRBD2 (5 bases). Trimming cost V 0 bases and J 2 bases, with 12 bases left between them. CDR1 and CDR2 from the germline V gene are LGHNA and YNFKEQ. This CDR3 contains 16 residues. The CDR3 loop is CASSQDAADLTDTQYF. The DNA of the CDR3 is TGTGCCAGCAGCCAAGACGCAGCGGATCTCACAGATACGCAGTATTTT.

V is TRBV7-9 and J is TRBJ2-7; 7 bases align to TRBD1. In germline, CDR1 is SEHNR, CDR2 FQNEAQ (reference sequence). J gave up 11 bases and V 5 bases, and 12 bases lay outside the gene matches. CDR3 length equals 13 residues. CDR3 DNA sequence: TGTGCCAGCAGCAAACAGAAAGACAGGGAAGAGTACTTC. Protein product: CASSKQKDREEYF.

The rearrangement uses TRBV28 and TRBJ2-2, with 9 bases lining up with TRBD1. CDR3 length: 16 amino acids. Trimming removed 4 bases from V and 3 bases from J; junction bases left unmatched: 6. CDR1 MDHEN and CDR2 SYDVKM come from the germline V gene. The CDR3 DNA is TGTGCCAGCAGTTCTCCGGGACAGGGTGACACCGGGGAGCTGTTTTTT. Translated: CASSSPGQGDTGELFF.

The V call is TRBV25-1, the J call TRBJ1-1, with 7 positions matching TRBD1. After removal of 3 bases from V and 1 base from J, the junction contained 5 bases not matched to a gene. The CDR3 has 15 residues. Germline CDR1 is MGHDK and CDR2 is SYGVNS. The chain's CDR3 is CASSDDRTGNTEAFF. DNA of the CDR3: TGTGCCAGCAGTGATGACAGGACAGGGAACACTGAAGCTTTCTTT.

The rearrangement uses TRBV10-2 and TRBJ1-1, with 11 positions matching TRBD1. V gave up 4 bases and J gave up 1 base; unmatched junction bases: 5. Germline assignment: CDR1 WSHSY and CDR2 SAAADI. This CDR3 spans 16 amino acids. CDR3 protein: CASSGGTGGPNTEAFF. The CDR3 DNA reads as TGCGCCAGCAGTGGGGGGACAGGGGGTCCGAACACTGAAGCTTTCTTT.

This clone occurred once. The CDR3 reads CASDRGPGNTIYF. The CDR3 nucleotides are TGTGCCAGCGACAGGGGTCCTGGAAACACCATATATTTT. The chain links TRBV19 to TRBJ1-3; 8 bases fit TRBD1. Germline V lookup: CDR1 LNHDA, CDR2 SQIVND (reference sequence). V shed 9 bases, J shed 2 bases, and the junction held 3 bases outside the gene matches. The length of the CDR3 is 13 residues.

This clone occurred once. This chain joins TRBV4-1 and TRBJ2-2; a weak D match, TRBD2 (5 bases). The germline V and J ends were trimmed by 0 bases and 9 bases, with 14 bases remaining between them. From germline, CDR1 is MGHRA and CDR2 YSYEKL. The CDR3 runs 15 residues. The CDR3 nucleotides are TGCGCCAGCAGCCAAGATCGATCCCCGGGGAGGGAGCTGTTTTTT. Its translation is CASSQDRSPGRELFF.

The CDR3 loop is CASSLSPGTGNGYTF. CDR3 nucleotide sequence: TGTGCCAGCAGCTTATCCCCCGGGACAGGGAACGGCTACACCTTC. This chain joins TRBV7-2 and TRBJ1-2, with 9 positions matching TRBD1. After removal of 2 bases from V and 8 bases from J, the junction contained 9 bases not matched to a gene. This CDR3 is built from 15 residues. From germline, CDR1 is SGHTA and CDR2 FQGNSA.

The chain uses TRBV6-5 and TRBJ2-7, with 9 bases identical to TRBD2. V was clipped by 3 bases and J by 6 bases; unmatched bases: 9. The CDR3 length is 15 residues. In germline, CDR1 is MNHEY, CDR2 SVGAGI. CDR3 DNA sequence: TGTGCCAGCAGTTATGTAGCGGGAGAAGCTGTCGAGCAGTACTTC. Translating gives CASSYVAGEAVEQYF.

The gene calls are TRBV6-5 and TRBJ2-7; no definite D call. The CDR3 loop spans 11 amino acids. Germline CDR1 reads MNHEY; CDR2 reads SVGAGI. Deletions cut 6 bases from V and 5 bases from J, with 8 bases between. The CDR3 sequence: CASRTRNEQYF. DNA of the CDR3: TGTGCCAGCAGGACTCGCAACGAGCAGTACTTC.

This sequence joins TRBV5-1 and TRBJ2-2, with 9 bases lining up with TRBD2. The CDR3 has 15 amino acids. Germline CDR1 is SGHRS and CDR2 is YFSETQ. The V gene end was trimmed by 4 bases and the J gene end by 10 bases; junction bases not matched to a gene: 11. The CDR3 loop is CASSASGTSPEELFF. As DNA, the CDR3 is TGCGCCAGCAGCGCGTCCGGGACTAGCCCCGAGGAGCTGTTTTTT.

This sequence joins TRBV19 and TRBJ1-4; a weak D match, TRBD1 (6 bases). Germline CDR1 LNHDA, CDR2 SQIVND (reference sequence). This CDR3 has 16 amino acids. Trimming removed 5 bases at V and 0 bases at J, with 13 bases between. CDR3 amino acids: CASSARQGPTNEKLFF. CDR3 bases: TGTGCCAGTAGTGCGCGGCAGGGGCCAACTAATGAAAAACTGTTTTTT.

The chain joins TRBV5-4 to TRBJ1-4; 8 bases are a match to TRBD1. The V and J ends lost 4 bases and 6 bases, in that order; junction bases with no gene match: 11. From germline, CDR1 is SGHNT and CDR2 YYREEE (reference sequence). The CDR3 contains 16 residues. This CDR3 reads CASSPTDGQGDEKLFF. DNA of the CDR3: TGTGCCAGCAGCCCCACCGACGGACAGGGCGATGAAAAACTGTTTTTT.

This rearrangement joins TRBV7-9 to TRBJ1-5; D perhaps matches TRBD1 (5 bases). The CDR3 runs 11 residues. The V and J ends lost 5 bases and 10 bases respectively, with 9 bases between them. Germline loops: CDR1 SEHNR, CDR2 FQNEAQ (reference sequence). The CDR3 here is CASSGRGPQHF. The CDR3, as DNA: TGTGCCAGCAGCGGAAGGGGTCCCCAGCATTTT.

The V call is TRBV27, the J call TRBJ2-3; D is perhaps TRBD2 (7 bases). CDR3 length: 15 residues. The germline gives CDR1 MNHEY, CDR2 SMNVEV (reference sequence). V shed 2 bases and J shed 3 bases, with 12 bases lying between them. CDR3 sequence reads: CASSLGGAETDTQYF. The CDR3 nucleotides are TGTGCCAGCAGTTTAGGGGGGGCCGAAACAGATACGCAGTATTTT.

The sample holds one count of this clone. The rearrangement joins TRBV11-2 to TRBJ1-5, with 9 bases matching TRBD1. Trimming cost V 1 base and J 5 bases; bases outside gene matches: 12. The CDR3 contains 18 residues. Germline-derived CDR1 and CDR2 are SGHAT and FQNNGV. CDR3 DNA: TGTGCCAGCAGCTTAGGCCCCGTGGGACAGGGCCCTCATCAGCCCCAGCATTTT. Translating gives CASSLGPVGQGPHQPQHF.